This TCR beta chain stems from a study of T cell responses to AZD1222 COVID-19 vaccine (dated by TCRdb to the early 2020s). With respect to the entire study: A total of 233 trial participants underwent TCR sequencing, of whom 207 had received two doses of AZD1222 and some 25 had received two doses of the MenACWY control vaccine. Enrollment into the trials was organized by age into subgroups of 18-55, 56-69 and 70-plus years, and those subgroups contained roughly 140, 27 and 60 TCR-sequenced participants, respectively. Overall study results and their limits: The 56-69-year group was small, and its depth increase did not reach significance, likely because of low power. Conclusions about previously exposed vaccinees were limited because only a handful of AZD1222 recipients were SARS-CoV-2 seropositive at baseline. No day 14 peak-response samples were available, so repertoires were characterized only after the peak T cell response. The vaccine-associated CD4 TCRs covered the entire spike protein, and the dominant responses fell in regions 160-218 and 743-854. Reportedly, close to half of the unique spike-specific TCRs recognized epitopes lying outside the regions that are mutated in the B.1.351 and B.1.1.7 variants. Most participants were white British and females outnumbered males, and the authors suggested that clonal diversity may have been underestimated. Spike-specific TCR breadth and depth rose significantly after two AZD1222 doses compared with day 0 and with MenACWY recipients.

The CDR3 goes from the cysteine to the phenylalanine over 15 residues. CDR3 DNA only is kept here, 45 bases in frame from base 1. Trimming removed 3 bases from V and 0 bases from J, leaving 9 bases between the germline ends. The germline V gene yields KGHSH for CDR1 and LQKENI for CDR2. This specimen's time point label, per the study, means: baseline before first vaccination. Per the publication, the treatment or condition label means: meningococcal conjugate vaccine given as trial control. Vaccinee samples came from UK trials COV001 and COV002, including a single-blind randomized controlled phase 2/3 trial of AZD1222 (ChAdOx1 nCoV-19) in healthy adults. Trial participant PBMC samples were collected at day 0 and day 28 after the second dose for TCRbeta chain sequencing. The CDR3 regions of human TCRbeta chains were subjected to immunosequencing. The authors processed their data as follows. TCRs in the repertoires were matched against a reference library of SARS-CoV-2-specific TCRs that had been generated with the MIRA antigen-specificity platform. Breadth was defined as the fraction of unique TCRs that were SARS-CoV-2-associated, and depth was defined as the fraction of total T cells that were SARS-CoV-2-associated. Using the MIRA data, every spike-specific TCR was mapped to the spike region that the TCR reacted to and assigned to either a CD4 or a CD8 class. Log10-transformed breadth and depth values were compared by one-way ANOVA with Sidak's multiple comparisons tests. As stored in TCRdb, this immuneACCESS dataset retains in-frame rearrangements with V and J assigned. A fraction of the clones does not appear; measured against another copy, unresolved V genes explain less than half of the discrepancy, and the remainder lacks a known reason. From that table come the V and J calls and clone size; the DNA was used to work out D and trimming. In all, the sample holds fewer than 200,000 clones, and about 92% of those were seen once. The top ten clones comprise 4.4% of the sample.

Details on this clone: Its antigen is not yet known. Per-base quality was not reported, and no clone a single base away is much larger than it.

The sample was peripheral blood, taken on day 0 of MenACWY control vaccination. In this chain, TRBV18 is recombined with TRBJ1-3, with the D gene uncertain. The origin of this receptor is an adult in good health. The CDR3 region has the sequence CASSPRPFSGNTIYF. The nucleotides are TGTGCCAGCTCACCGAGACCGTTCTCTGGAAACACCATATATTTT.